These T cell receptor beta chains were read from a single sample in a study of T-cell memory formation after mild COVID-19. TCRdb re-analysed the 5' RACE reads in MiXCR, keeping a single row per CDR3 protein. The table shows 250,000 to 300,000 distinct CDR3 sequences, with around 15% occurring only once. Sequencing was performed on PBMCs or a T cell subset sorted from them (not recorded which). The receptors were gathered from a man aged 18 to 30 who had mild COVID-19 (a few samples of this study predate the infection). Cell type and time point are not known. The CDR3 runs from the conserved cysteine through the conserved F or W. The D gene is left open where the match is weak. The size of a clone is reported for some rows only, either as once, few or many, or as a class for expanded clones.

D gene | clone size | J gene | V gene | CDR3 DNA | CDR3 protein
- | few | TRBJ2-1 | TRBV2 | TGTGCCAGCAGCCAAGCGGTAGGGACCTACAATGAGCAGTTCTTC | CASSQAVGTYNEQFF
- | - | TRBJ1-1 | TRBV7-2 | TGTGCCAGCAGCGGGGGGGGATCTGAAGCTTTCTTT | CASSGGGSEAFF
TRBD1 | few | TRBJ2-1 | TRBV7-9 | TGTGCCAGCAGCTATGAGGGGGCGGAGCAGTTCTTC | CASSYEGAEQFF
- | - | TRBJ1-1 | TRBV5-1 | TGCGCCAGCAGCCCCAGAAAAACTGACATAGCCGATGAAGCTTTCTTT | CASSPRKTDIADEAFF
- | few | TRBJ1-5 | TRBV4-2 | TGTGCCAGCAGCCAAGATGGGGTCAGTCTCGGGCCCCAGCATTTT | CASSQDGVSLGPQHF
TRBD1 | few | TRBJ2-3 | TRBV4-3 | TGCGCCAGCAGCCAACTTGGACAGGACACAGATACGCAGTATTTT | CASSQLGQDTDTQYF
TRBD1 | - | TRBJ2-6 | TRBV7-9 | TGTGCCATAGGGGGACAGGACCGCTCTGGGGCCAACGTCCTGACTTTC | CAIGGQDRSGANVLTF
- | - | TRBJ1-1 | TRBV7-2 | TGTGCCAGCAGGAAGGACAGTTTGAACACTGAAGCTTTCTTT | CASRKDSLNTEAFF
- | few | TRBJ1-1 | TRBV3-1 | TGTGCCAGCAGCCAAGCCCCCGGGGGGGGTACTGAAGCTTTCTTT | CASSQAPGGGTEAFF
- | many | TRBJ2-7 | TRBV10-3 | TGTGCCATCAGTGTCCGGTACAGGGAGGGCGAGCAGTACTTC | CAISVRYREGEQYF
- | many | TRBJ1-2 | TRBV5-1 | TGCGCCAGCAGCCTGGATTTAGCTAACTATGGCTACACCTTC | CASSLDLANYGYTF
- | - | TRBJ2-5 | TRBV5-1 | TGCGCCAGCAGCCCGGACCCGAACACAGAGACCCAGTACTTC | CASSPDPNTETQYF
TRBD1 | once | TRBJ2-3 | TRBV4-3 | TGCGCCAGCAGCCAACGGATGACAGGGAGAGATACGCAGTATTTT | CASSQRMTGRDTQYF
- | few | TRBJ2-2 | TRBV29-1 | TGCAGCGTTGAAAGACGGCAGGGTTGGACCGGGGAGCTGTTTTTT | CSVERRQGWTGELFF
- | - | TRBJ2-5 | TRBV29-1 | TGCAGCGTTCAGCGGGAGACCCAGTACTTC | CSVQRETQYF
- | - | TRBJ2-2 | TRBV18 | TGTGCCAGCTCACCTCAGGGAAACACCGGGGAGCTGTTTTTT | CASSPQGNTGELFF
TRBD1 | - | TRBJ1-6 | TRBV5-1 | TGCGCCAGCAGCTTCACAGGGGTGGATTCACCCCTCCACTTT | CASSFTGVDSPLHF
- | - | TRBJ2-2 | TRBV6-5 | TGTGCCAGCAGGATTACGAACACCGGGGAGCTGTTTTTT | CASRITNTGELFF
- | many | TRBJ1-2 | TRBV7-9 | TGTGCCAGCGATTTAGTCGGGGCCCCTTATGGCTACACCTTC | CASDLVGAPYGYTF
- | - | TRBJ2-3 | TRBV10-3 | TGTGCCATCAGTGAGTCCACGGCAGATACGCAGTATTTT | CAISESTADTQYF
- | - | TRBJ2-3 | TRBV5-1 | TGCGCCAGCATCCTACAGGGCGAACACACAGATACGCAGTATTTT | CASILQGEHTDTQYF
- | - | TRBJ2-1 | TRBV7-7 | TGTGCCAGCAGCTTAGACTATGGGGGTGAGCAGTTCTTC | CASSLDYGGEQFF
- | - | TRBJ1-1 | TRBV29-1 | TGCAGCGTTTATATGGTGAACACTGAAGCTTTCTTT | CSVYMVNTEAFF
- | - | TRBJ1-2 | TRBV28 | TGTGCCAGCAGTTTGTTTAGTGTTGGGGTTGAGAACTATGGCTACACCTTC | CASSLFSVGVENYGYTF
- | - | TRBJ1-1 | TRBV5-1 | TGCGCCAGCAGCTTGCACGGGATAACTGAAGCTTTCTTT | CASSLHGITEAFF
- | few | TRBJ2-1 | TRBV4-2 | TGTGCCAGCAGCCAAGGAGGAGGGAAGGAGGAGCAGTTCTTC | CASSQGGGKEEQFF
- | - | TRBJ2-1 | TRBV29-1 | TGCAGCGTTGAAGATCTGGAGATGTACAATGAGCAGTTCTTC | CSVEDLEMYNEQFF
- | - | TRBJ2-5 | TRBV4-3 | TGCGCCAGCAGCCATGGGGTTCGGGAGACCCAGTACTTC | CASSHGVRETQYF
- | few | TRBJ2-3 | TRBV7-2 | TGTGCCAGCAGCCCATCCCCCAGTGGGGCAGATACGCAGTATTTT | CASSPSPSGADTQYF
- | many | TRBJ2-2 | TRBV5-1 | TGCGCCAGCAGCTTGGGAATCGCGAACACCGGGGAGCTGTTTTTT | CASSLGIANTGELFF
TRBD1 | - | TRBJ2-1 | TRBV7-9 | TGTGCCAGCAGCCGACTTACACCGGGACAGTACAATGAGCAGTTCTTC | CASSRLTPGQYNEQFF
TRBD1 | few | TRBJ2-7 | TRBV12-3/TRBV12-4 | TGTGCCAGCGGACGGGCAGGGGGCCCGAGTGAGCAGTACTTC | CASGRAGGPSEQYF
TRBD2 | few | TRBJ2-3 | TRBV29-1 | TGCAGCGTTGAGGGAGGGAGCCGCACAGATACGCAGTATTTT | CSVEGGSRTDTQYF
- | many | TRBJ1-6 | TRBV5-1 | TGCGCCAGCAGTCAGGGGCGAGTAGGTTCACCCCTCCACTTT | CASSQGRVGSPLHF
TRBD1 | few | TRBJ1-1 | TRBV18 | TGTGCCAGCTCACCATCGGGACAGGGTTTGAGAGCTTTCTTT | CASSPSGQGLRAFF
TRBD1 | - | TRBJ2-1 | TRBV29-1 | TGCAGCGTCGGCCGACAGGGTCGGGCAGATGAGCAGTTCTTC | CSVGRQGRADEQFF
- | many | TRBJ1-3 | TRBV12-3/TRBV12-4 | TGTGCCAGCAGTATTGACGGAGGCTCTGGAAACACCATATATTTT | CASSIDGGSGNTIYF
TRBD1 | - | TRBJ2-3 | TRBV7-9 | TGTGCCAGCAGCCTGGGACAGGGGGAAATCACAGATACGCAGTATTTT | CASSLGQGEITDTQYF
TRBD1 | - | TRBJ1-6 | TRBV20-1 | TGCAGTGCGTTAACAGGGGGATTAACCTATAATTCACCCCTCCACTTT | CSALTGGLTYNSPLHF
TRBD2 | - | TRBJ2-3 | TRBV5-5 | TGTGCCAGCAGCTTGGCCCTAGCGGGGGGAATAGATACGCAGTATTTT | CASSLALAGGIDTQYF
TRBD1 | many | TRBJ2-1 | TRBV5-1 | TGCGCCAGCAGCCTCGCGACAGGGGCGGTATCCTACAATGAGCAGTTCTTC | CASSLATGAVSYNEQFF
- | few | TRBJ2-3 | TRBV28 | TGTGCCAGCAGTCTAGCCGATAGCACAGATACGCAGTATTTT | CASSLADSTDTQYF
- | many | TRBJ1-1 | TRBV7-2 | TGTGCCAGCATGAAAAGGGGGGGAGTAGGCACTGAAGCTTTCTTT | CASMKRGGVGTEAFF
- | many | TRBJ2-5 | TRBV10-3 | TGTGCCATCAGTGACAGGGTGTACCAAGAGACCCAGTACTTC | CAISDRVYQETQYF
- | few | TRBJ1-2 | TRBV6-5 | TGTGCCAGCAGCGTCGGACAGCCCTATGGCTACACCTTC | CASSVGQPYGYTF
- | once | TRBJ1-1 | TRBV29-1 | TGCAGCGTAGTGGACAGCTACACTGAAGCTTTCTTT | CSVVDSYTEAFF
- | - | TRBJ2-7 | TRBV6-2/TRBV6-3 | TGTGCCAGCAGCACGAGGACGGCCCACGAGCAGTACTTC | CASSTRTAHEQYF
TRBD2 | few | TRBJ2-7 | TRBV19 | TGTGCCAGTACCGGGCGGGGGGCTTACGAGCAGTACTTC | CASTGRGAYEQYF
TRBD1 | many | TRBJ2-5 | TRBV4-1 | TGCGCCAGCAGCCAAGCCGGACAGGGGACAGAGACCCAGTACTTC | CASSQAGQGTETQYF
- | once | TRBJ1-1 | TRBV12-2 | TGTGCAAGTCGCTTAGCGCGATTGGACAGGGGTAAAGAGAACACTGAAGCTTTCTTT | CASRLARLDRGKENTEAFF
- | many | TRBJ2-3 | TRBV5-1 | TGCGCCAGCAGCCCTGGAGTAGAAACTAGCACAGATACGCAGTATTTT | CASSPGVETSTDTQYF
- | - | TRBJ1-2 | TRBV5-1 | TGCGCCAGCAGCCCATATGTGAGCACTAACTATGGCTATACCTTC | CASSPYVSTNYGYTF
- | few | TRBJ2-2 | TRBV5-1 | TGCGCCAGCAGCTTGGAAGGGGGTTGGGACACCGGGGAGCTGTTTTTT | CASSLEGGWDTGELFF
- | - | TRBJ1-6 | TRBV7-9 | TGTGCCAGCAGCTGGGATGCATTGGATTCACCCCTCCACTTT | CASSWDALDSPLHF
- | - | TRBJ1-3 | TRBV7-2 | TGTGCCAGCAGCTTAGCGCTCCGGTCGGGAAACACCATATATTTT | CASSLALRSGNTIYF
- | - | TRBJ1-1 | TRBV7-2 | TGTGCCAGCAGCCCTGGACGGGTGAAGAACACTGAAGCTTTCTTT | CASSPGRVKNTEAFF
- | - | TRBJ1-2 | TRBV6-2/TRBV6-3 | TGTGCCAGCCGGGACACGGCCGGCTATGGCTACACCTTC | CASRDTAGYGYTF
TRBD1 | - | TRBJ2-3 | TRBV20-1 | TGCAGTGCTAGAGATCGGACAGGGGGCCTGCAGATAGCGCAGTATTTT | CSARDRTGGLQIAQYF
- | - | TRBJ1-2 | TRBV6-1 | TGTGCCAGCAGTGAGTTACAACAGAACTATGGCTACACCTTC | CASSELQQNYGYTF